The clone carrying this TCR beta chain has only a few counts. TCRdb passed the RT-PCR reads through MiXCR, listing each CDR3 protein once. This table holds 700,000 to 900,000 distinct CDR3 sequences, around 20% found once. This specimen comes from a study of response to subunit inactivated influenza vaccine. This receptor was obtained from a middle-aged man who received an inactivated influenza vaccine. This material consisted of PBMCs from blood, taken roughly 5 days after vaccination.

CDR3 nucleotide sequence: TGCAGTGCTAGAGGCGGGAGCGGGTCCTACAATGAGCAGTTCTTC. Its protein is CSARGGSGSYNEQFF. The chain employs TRBV20-1 and TRBJ2-1, with 7 bases that match TRBD2. CDR1 is DFQATT, CDR2 SNEGSKA, per germline (reference sequence). With 1 base clipped from V and 1 base from J, the junction kept 4 bases outside the gene matches. This CDR3 has 15 amino acids.